One and the same sample provided the 16 T cell receptor beta chains below, sequenced in a study of OX40 agonist ivuxolimab in advanced cancers. Here immunoSEQ multiplex PCR was the method, and the copy in TCRdb shows in-frame clones only, minus some. The table shows 25,000 to 30,000 clones, with approximately 88% occurring only once. The source was CD4+ or CD8+ T cells sorted from blood, collected in a trial of the OX40 agonist ivuxolimab. All receptors derive from an adult with an advanced solid tumor such as melanoma, head and neck, liver or kidney cancer.

This clone is a singleton in its sample. The gene calls are TRBV7-6 and TRBJ2-1, with D possibly TRBD1 on 6 matching bases. Looked up from germline, CDR1 is SGHVS and CDR2 is FNYEAQ. V was pared by 5 bases and J by 5 bases, with 10 bases between. The CDR3 is 13 residues long. The CDR3 sequence: CASSARGHNEQFF. The CDR3 DNA reads as TGTGCCAGCAGCGCCAGGGGCCACAATGAGCAGTTCTTC. Based on the CDR3 plus reference TRBV7-6 and TRBJ2-1, the full variable domain is GAGVSQSPRYKVTKRGQDVALRCDPISGHVSLYWYRQALGQGPEFLTYFNYEAQQDKSGLPNDRFSAERPEGSISTLTIQRTEQRDSAMYRCASSARGHNEQFFGPGTRLTVL.

This clone has a handful of counts. Since no conserved phenylalanine or tryptophan closes the CDR3, a read error is the likely cause. No DNA is shown, since the ends of the CDR3 on it are uncertain; the CDR3 is the one TCRdb lists. V gene TRBV2 combines with J gene TRBJ1-1. A total of 10 residues make up the CDR3, ends included. Germline assignment: CDR1 SNHLY and CDR2 FYNNEI. CDR3 sequence: CASNPKDLRG.

The V call is TRBV6-5, the J call TRBJ1-1, with D uncertain. The CDR3 extends over 15 amino acids. The V and J ends lost 7 bases and 0 bases respectively, with 15 bases between them. Germline assignment: CDR1 MNHEY and CDR2 SVGAGI. This chain's CDR3 is CASTLGGRMNTEAFF. Here the CDR3 DNA reads TGTGCCAGCACTTTAGGCGGCCGAATGAACACTGAAGCTTTCTTT.

The genes are TRBV19 and TRBJ2-7; no firm D call. From germline, CDR1 is LNHDA and CDR2 SQIVND (reference sequence). The germline V and J ends were trimmed by 2 bases and 3 bases, with 8 bases remaining between them. The CDR3 is made up of 13 amino acids. CDR3 in amino acids: CASSINGYYEQYF. The CDR3 bases are TGTGCCAGTAGTATAAACGGCTACTACGAGCAGTACTTC. The complete variable domain, with remaining parts taken from reference TRBV19 and TRBJ2-7, reads DGGITQSPKYLFRKEGQNVTLSCEQNLNHDAMYWYRQDPGQGLRLIYYSQIVNDFQKGDIAEGYSVSREKKESFPLTVTSAQKNPTAFYLCASSINGYYEQYFGPGTRLTVT.

A word on this clone: This may be a read error: a much more frequent sequence differs by one nucleotide. The same CDR3 arises from other DNA sequences in this sample as well. The rearrangement uses TRBV6-5 and TRBJ1-6, with 7 bases fitting TRBD1. V shed 0 bases and J 8 bases; nucleotides not matched to a gene: 4. Germline values: CDR1 MNHEY, CDR2 SVGAGI. The CDR3 has 15 amino acids. The CDR3 nucleotides are TGTGCCAGCAGTTACTCCCGAACAGGGGATTCACCCCTCCACTTT. As protein: CASSYSRTGDSPLHF.

The gene calls are TRBV7-3 and TRBJ2-7; unclear D gene. The V end was cut by 2 bases, the J end by 3 bases, with 14 bases between. This CDR3 has 15 amino acids. Germline V gene sequence: CDR1 SGHTA, CDR2 FQGTGA. For the CDR3, the DNA is TGTGCCAGCAGCTTACAGTTTGGAGACGGCTACGAGCAGTACTTC. Translation: CASSLQFGDGYEQYF.

This clone has only a few counts. This sequence joins TRBV28 and TRBJ2-4; the match to TRBD1 covers 11 bases. This CDR3 is 16 amino acids long. The V segment lost 6 bases and the J segment 8 bases; nucleotides outside the gene matches: 12. CDR1 and CDR2 from the germline V gene are MDHEN and SYDVKM. In nucleotides, the CDR3 is TGTGCCAGCAGCCCTGGACAGGGGGCCGTAAGGTACATTCAGTACTTC. Its translation: CASSPGQGAVRYIQYF.

The CDR3 sequence: CASSLEDRGYQETQYF. The CDR3 bases are TGTGCCAGCAGCTTGGAAGACAGGGGTTATCAAGAGACCCAGTACTTC. The rearrangement links TRBV7-6 to TRBJ2-5, with 8 positions matching TRBD1. V trimming: 3 bases; J trimming: 2 bases; junction bases outside the gene matches: 8. CDR1 and CDR2 (germline): SGHVS, FNYEAQ. The CDR3 length is 16 residues.

V is TRBV7-6 and J is TRBJ2-1; 10 positions agree with TRBD2. J was trimmed by 2 bases and V by 8 bases; bases with no gene match: 3. CDR3 length: 14 residues. In germline, CDR1 is SGHVS, CDR2 FNYEAQ. CDR3 nucleotide sequence: TGTGCCAGCGATCTAGCGGGGGCCTACAATGAGCAGTTCTTC. Protein sequence: CASDLAGAYNEQFF.

V and J are TRBV7-6 and TRBJ2-7; 7 nucleotides match TRBD2. The V and J ends lost 0 bases and 3 bases, in that order; junction bases with no gene match: 8. Germline values: CDR1 SGHVS, CDR2 FNYEAQ. This CDR3 spans 16 amino acids. As DNA, the CDR3 is TGTGCCAGCAGCTTAGCCGGCAACGGCGGGGGCTACGAGCAGTACTTC. Its protein product is CASSLAGNGGGYEQYF.

This chain uses TRBV7-2 with TRBJ1-2, with a possible D match to TRBD1 (5 bases). Germline CDR1 is SGHTA and CDR2 is FQGNSA. The CDR3 runs to 14 residues. The V end lost 5 bases, the J end lost 1 base, and 11 bases lay between the germline ends. DNA for the CDR3: TGTGCCAGCAGCGCTCCAGGGTATAACTATGGCTACACCTTC. Translation gives CASSAPGYNYGYTF. Full variable domain (missing parts from reference TRBV7-2 and TRBJ1-2): GAGVSQSPSNKVTEKGKDVELRCDPISGHTALYWYRQSLGQGLEFLIYFQGNSAPDKSGLPSDRFSAERTGGSVSTLTIQRTQQEDSAVYLCASSAPGYNYGYTFGSGTRLTVV.

The CDR3: CASSITETSGNTIYF. The DNA of the CDR3 is TGTGCCAGCAGTATCACCGAAACGTCTGGAAACACCATATATTTT. The V call is TRBV6-5, the J call TRBJ1-3; no firm D call. The CDR3 has 15 amino acids. The V end was cut by 5 bases, the J end by 1 base, with 12 bases between. Germline assignment: CDR1 MNHEY and CDR2 SVGAGI.

The V and J genes are TRBV7-9 and TRBJ2-7, with 7 bases matching TRBD1. The CDR3 loop spans 14 amino acids. CDR1 and CDR2 (germline): SEHNR, FQNEAQ (reference sequence). V dropped 4 bases and J dropped 1; count of bases not matched to a gene: 4. The CDR3 region has the DNA TGTGCCAGCAGCTACCAGACAGGGTCCTACGAGCAGTACTTC. Its protein is CASSYQTGSYEQYF. Combining the CDR3 with reference TRBV7-9 and TRBJ2-7 gives the whole variable domain DTGVSQNPRHKITKRGQNVTFRCDPISEHNRLYWYRQTLGQGPEFLTYFQNEAQLEKSRLLSDRFSAERPKGSFSTLEIQRTEQGDSAMYLCASSYQTGSYEQYFGPGTRLTVT.

The gene calls are TRBV13 and TRBJ2-1; 7 bases are a match to TRBD2. The CDR3 totals 15 residues. Trimming cost V 6 bases and J 7 bases; bases outside gene matches: 12. The germline gives CDR1 PRHDT, CDR2 FYEKMQ (reference sequence). CDR3 bases: TGTGCCAGCAGTGAAACCGGGTGGGAGGGGAATGAGCAGTTCTTC. Its protein is CASSETGWEGNEQFF. Supplemented by reference TRBV13 and TRBJ2-1, the full variable domain reads AAGVIQSPRHLIKEKRETATLKCYPIPRHDTVYWYQQGPGQDPQFLISFYEKMQSDKGSIPDRFSAQQFSDYHSELNMSSLELGDSALYFCASSETGWEGNEQFFGPGTRLTVL.

Here the CDR3 reads CASSEALTGQGAAGELFF. CDR3 nucleotides: TGTGCCAGCAGTGAAGCCCTAACCGGACAGGGGGCCGCCGGGGAGCTGTTTTTT. This chain connects TRBV6-1 to TRBJ2-2; 11 nucleotides match TRBD1. The CDR3 is 18 amino acids. Per germline, CDR1 MNHNS and CDR2 SASEGT. V trimming: 0 bases; J trimming: 6 bases; junction bases outside the gene matches: 9.

Note on this clone: Compared with germline, one end of the junction differs, possibly owing to a read error. This chain uses TRBV7-7 with TRBJ2-1; TRBD2 matches 11 bases. Per germline, CDR1 SSHAT and CDR2 FNYEAQ (reference sequence). This CDR3 is built from 15 residues. CDR3 protein: CASSLGTSGFNEQFF. The CDR3 bases are TGTGCTAGCAGCTTAGGGACTAGCGGTTTCAATGAGCAGTTCTTC.